The 24 T cell receptor beta chains listed next were all sequenced from one sample in a study of blood T cell repertoires in COVID-19 (dated by TCRdb to about 2020). Receptors were amplified or captured by the immunoSEQ multiplex PCR assay. TCRdb mirrors the immuneACCESS table, restricted to in-frame sequences. Some clones are absent from its copies; in checked studies, under half trace to an unresolved V gene, and the reason for the others is unknown. Present in this sample are under 500,000 clones, approximately 90% of which were seen just once. The ten largest make up roughly 4.3% of the sample. Sequences were obtained from peripheral blood. Receptors were obtained from a woman aged 25 to 39 with acute or convalescent COVID-19.

The gene calls are TRBV7-9 and TRBJ2-7; possibly TRBD1 for D (5 bases). This CDR3 region has 15 residues. V was shortened by 2 bases and J by 7 bases, with 18 bases between the two germline ends. Germline V lookup: CDR1 SEHNR, CDR2 FQNEAQ (reference sequence). For the CDR3, the DNA is TGTGCCAGCAGCTTAATGGTCGGCAGGGTGGGGGAGCAGTACTTC. Translation: CASSLMVGRVGEQYF.

Here the CDR3 DNA reads TGTGCCAGCAGCCAAGAAGGAGCGTCTGGAAACACCATATATTTT. Amino acid sequence: CASSQEGASGNTIYF. The V call is TRBV3-1 (or the pseudogene TRBV3-2), the J call TRBJ1-3; D is undetermined. This CDR3 is 15 amino acids long. V lost 0 bases and J lost 1, with 7 bases in between. Germline CDR1 reads LGHDT; CDR2 reads YNNKEL (reference sequence).

V gene TRBV5-1 combines with J gene TRBJ2-2; TRBD1 matches 9 bases. CDR1 SGHRS and CDR2 YFSETQ come from the germline V gene. This CDR3 comprises 16 residues. After removal of 4 bases from V and 4 bases from J, the junction contained 8 bases not matched to a gene. CDR3 loop: CASSARTGVSTGELFF. DNA for the CDR3: TGCGCCAGCAGCGCCAGGACAGGGGTTTCCACCGGGGAGCTGTTTTTT.

This clone has a single count. The V gene is TRBV29-1, the J gene TRBJ2-7; 9 bases align to TRBD1. With V trimmed by 4 bases and J by 3 bases, 1 base remained unmatched. Germline assignment: CDR1 SQVTM and CDR2 ANQGSEA. This CDR3 is 12 amino acids long. The CDR3 DNA reads as TGCAGCGTTGGACAGGGGGGCTACGAGCAGTACTTC. Translating it yields CSVGQGGYEQYF.

The J gene is TRBJ1-1, the V gene TRBV5-1, with TRBD1 matching over 11 bases. V shed 4 bases and J 5 bases; nucleotides not matched to a gene: 10. CDR1 SGHRS and CDR2 YFSETQ come from the germline V gene. This CDR3 is 16 amino acids long. This CDR3 reads CASSVRPGQGGTEAFF. DNA for the CDR3: TGCGCCAGCAGCGTAAGACCGGGACAGGGGGGAACTGAAGCTTTCTTT.

The sample holds one count of this clone. The chain combines TRBV2 with TRBJ1-2, with D tentatively TRBD1 (6 bases). The CDR3 covers 15 residues. The germline gives CDR1 SNHLY, CDR2 FYNNEI. The ends were cut back, 11 bases at V and 6 bases at J, with 25 bases in the middle. The CDR3 is CASGEGGGARDGYTF. CDR3 coding DNA: TGTGCCTCCGGAGAGGGTGGGGGCGCGCGGGATGGCTACACCTTC.

This clone was found a few times. The chain is built from TRBV18 and TRBJ2-1; 12 bases are a match to TRBD2. Germline trimming cut 5 bases from V and 0 bases from J; bases unmatched to any gene: 2. Germline lookup yields CDR1 KGHSH and CDR2 LQKENI. The CDR3 consists of 16 residues. CDR3 nucleotides: TGTGCCAGCTCAACGGGACTAGCGGGCTCCTACAATGAGCAGTTCTTC. Translating it yields CASSTGLAGSYNEQFF. The full variable domain, completed using reference TRBV18 and TRBJ2-1, is NAGVMQNPRHLVRRRGQEARLRCSPMKGHSHVYWYRQLPEEGLKFMVYLQKENIIDESGMPKERFSAEFPKEGPSILRIQQVVRGDSAAYFCASSTGLAGSYNEQFFGPGTRLTVL.

The chain couples TRBV30 to TRBJ1-3; D call uncertain. CDR1 GTSNPN and CDR2 SVGIG come from the germline V gene (reference sequence). The CDR3 has 14 residues. Trimming removed 4 bases at V and 4 bases at J, with 14 bases between. The CDR3 region is CAWTGGSRGNTIYF. The CDR3 coding sequence is TGTGCCTGGACAGGAGGGAGCCGCGGAAACACCATATATTTT. Full variable domain (rest looked up from reference TRBV30 and TRBJ1-3): SQTIHQWPATLVQPVGSPLSLECTVEGTSNPNLYWYRQAAGRGLQLLFYSVGIGQISSEVPQNLSASRPQDRQFILSSKKLLLSDSGFYLCAWTGGSRGNTIYFGEGSWLTVV.

The V and J genes are TRBV7-9 and TRBJ2-7; D perhaps matches TRBD2 (7 bases). The ends were cut back, 4 bases at V and 2 bases at J, with 18 bases in the middle. Germline V gene sequence: CDR1 SEHNR, CDR2 FQNEAQ (reference sequence). The CDR3 runs 16 residues. In DNA, the CDR3 is TGTGCCAGCAGCTCCACCCGGGCGGGGGCAGCCTACGAGCAGTACTTC. This sequence encodes CASSSTRAGAAYEQYF.

V gene TRBV11-2 combines with J gene TRBJ2-7; 7 bases line up with TRBD2. CDR3 size: 17 residues. Germline V CDR1 and CDR2: SGHAT, FQNNGV. Losses at the gene ends were 0 bases for V and 0 bases for J; bases not matched to a gene: 8. The CDR3 DNA sequence: TGTGCCAGCAGCTTAGAGTATTCTAGCGGAATCTCCTACGAGCAGTACTTC. It yields the protein CASSLEYSSGISYEQYF. The whole variable domain, remainder taken from reference TRBV11-2 and TRBJ2-7, is EAGVAQSPRYKIIEKRQSVAFWCNPISGHATLYWYQQILGQGPKLLIQFQNNGVVDDSQLPKDRFSAERLKGVDSTLKIQPAKLEDSAVYLCASSLEYSSGISYEQYFGPGTRLTVT.

The chain carries TRBV6-6 and TRBJ1-2; 7 bases are shared with TRBD1. Germline V lookup: CDR1 MNHNY, CDR2 SVGAGI (reference sequence). This CDR3 is built from 13 residues. Unmatched junction bases numbered 6, after V lost 7 bases and J lost 4 bases. The CDR3 region has the DNA TGTGCCAGCAACGACAGGGCTGGCTATGGCTACACCTTC. This translates into CASNDRAGYGYTF.

The genes are TRBV28 and TRBJ1-4; no clear D. CDR3 size: 13 residues. Deletions cut 5 bases from V and 8 bases from J, with 12 bases between. The germline CDR1 and CDR2 sequences are MDHEN and SYDVKM. CDR3 in amino acids: CASSPPGREKLFF. The CDR3 region has the DNA TGTGCCAGCAGTCCCCCCGGGAGGGAAAAACTGTTTTTT.

For this clone: A junction boundary mismatches the germline segment, possibly from a read error. CDR3 sequence reads: CASSLGFTGPAFF. CDR3 coding DNA: TGTGCAAGCAGCTTAGGTTTTACAGGGCCAGCTTTCTTT. This chain uses TRBV7-9 with TRBJ1-1; D is possibly TRBD1 (6 bases). This CDR3 spans 13 amino acids. Looked up from germline, CDR1 is SEHNR and CDR2 is FQNEAQ (reference sequence).

The chain combines TRBV28 with TRBJ1-5, with 9 bases matching TRBD1. V lost 1 base to trimming and J lost 5 bases; unmatched junction nucleotides: 9. This CDR3 is 17 amino acids long. Germline V lookup: CDR1 MDHEN, CDR2 SYDVKM. The CDR3 DNA sequence: TGTGCCAGCAGTTTATTGTCAGGACAGGGGATTTATCAGCCCCAGCATTTT. This encodes CASSLLSGQGIYQPQHF.

This clone was observed once. V is TRBV2 and J is TRBJ2-5, with D perhaps TRBD2 (5 bases). This CDR3 has 15 residues. Germline-derived CDR1 and CDR2 are SNHLY and FYNNEI. Deletions cut 4 bases from V and 0 bases from J, with 12 bases between. The CDR3 DNA reads TGTGCCAGCAGTGCGGGGAGCAGGAACCAAGAGACCCAGTACTTC. This encodes CASSAGSRNQETQYF.

Here the CDR3 DNA reads TGTGCCAGCAGCCCCAAAGGGGCGAACCAAGAGACCCAGTACTTC. Translated, it gives CASSPKGANQETQYF. This chain joins TRBV9 and TRBJ2-5; TRBD1 might be the D (5 bases). The V gene's germline CDR1 is SGDLS and CDR2 YYNGEE. V gave up 4 bases and J gave up 0 bases, with 13 bases separating them. The CDR3 loop spans 15 amino acids.

This rearrangement joins TRBV9 to TRBJ1-2; TRBD1 matches at 7 bases. CDR1 and CDR2 from the germline V gene are SGDLS and YYNGEE. The CDR3 loop spans 13 amino acids. The junction had 6 bases not matched to a gene; V was cut back by 8 bases and J by 2 bases. CDR3 in amino acids: CASAGGGNYGYTF. CDR3 coding DNA: TGTGCCAGTGCAGGGGGAGGCAACTATGGCTACACCTTC.

The chain recombines TRBV2 with TRBJ2-3; 8 positions match TRBD2. V was clipped by 0 bases and J by 11 bases; unmatched bases: 4. From germline, CDR1 is SNHLY and CDR2 FYNNEI. This CDR3 is 13 amino acids long. The CDR3 protein is CASSEARRGGQYF. For the CDR3, the DNA is TGTGCCAGCAGTGAAGCAAGACGGGGGGGGCAGTATTTT.

The J gene is TRBJ2-3, the V gene TRBV21-1; the listed D gene, TRBD2, was not tested against the DNA. TRBV21-1 is a documented pseudogene. The length of the CDR3 is 13 residues. The CDR3 protein is CACRGGDTDTQYF. The CDR3 DNA reads as TGTGCGTGTAGGGGGGGAGACACAGATACGCAGTATTTT.

CDR3: CASRGLNMVAGTNEQFF. The CDR3 region has the DNA TGTGCCAGCAGGGGGCTTAATATGGTAGCGGGGACCAATGAGCAGTTCTTC. The rearrangement links TRBV2 to TRBJ2-1; 8 bases are a match to TRBD2. This CDR3 has 17 amino acids. CDR1 is SNHLY, CDR2 FYNNEI, per germline. V was pared by 6 bases and J by 6 bases, with 16 bases of the junction left unmatched.

This chain joins TRBV10-3 and TRBJ2-7; TRBD2 is a possible D gene (8 bases). The CDR3 has 15 amino acids. Germline V lookup: CDR1 ENHRY, CDR2 SYGVKD. V lost 6 bases and J lost 4, with 19 bases in between. In DNA form, the CDR3 reads TGTGCCATCAGCCCGGGGGGGGGACAGAGATACGAGCAGTACTTC. The encoded protein is CAISPGGGQRYEQYF.

Sample share makes this clone medium-sized (0.01 to 0.1%). The V call is TRBV30, the J call TRBJ1-1, with a tentative D call TRBD1 (6 bases). There are 14 residues in the CDR3. From germline, CDR1 is GTSNPN and CDR2 SVGIG (reference sequence). Trimming stripped 5 bases from V and 1 base from J, with 14 bases between. The CDR3 DNA is TGTGCCTGGGGACCGGGACACCGGAACACTGAAGCTTTCTTT. It translates to CAWGPGHRNTEAFF.

The chain is built from TRBV2 and TRBJ2-2; 9 bases match TRBD1. The germline gives CDR1 SNHLY, CDR2 FYNNEI. The CDR3 is made up of 14 amino acids. J was trimmed by 4 bases and V by 6 bases; bases with no gene match: 3. CDR3 sequence (DNA): TGTGCCAGCAGACGGGACAGGGCCACCGGGGAGCTGTTTTTT. Encoded protein: CASRRDRATGELFF.

This clone was counted a single time. The chain employs TRBV3-1 (or the pseudogene TRBV3-2) and TRBJ2-1; 8 bases match TRBD2. Germline V gene sequence: CDR1 LGHDT, CDR2 YNNKEL (reference sequence). The CDR3 covers 17 residues. V dropped 6 bases and J dropped 5; count of bases not matched to a gene: 15. The CDR3 region has the DNA TGTGCCAGCAGTCGTCATCCGCTGACTAGCGCGAACAATGAGCAGTTCTTC. It encodes CASSRHPLTSANNEQFF.